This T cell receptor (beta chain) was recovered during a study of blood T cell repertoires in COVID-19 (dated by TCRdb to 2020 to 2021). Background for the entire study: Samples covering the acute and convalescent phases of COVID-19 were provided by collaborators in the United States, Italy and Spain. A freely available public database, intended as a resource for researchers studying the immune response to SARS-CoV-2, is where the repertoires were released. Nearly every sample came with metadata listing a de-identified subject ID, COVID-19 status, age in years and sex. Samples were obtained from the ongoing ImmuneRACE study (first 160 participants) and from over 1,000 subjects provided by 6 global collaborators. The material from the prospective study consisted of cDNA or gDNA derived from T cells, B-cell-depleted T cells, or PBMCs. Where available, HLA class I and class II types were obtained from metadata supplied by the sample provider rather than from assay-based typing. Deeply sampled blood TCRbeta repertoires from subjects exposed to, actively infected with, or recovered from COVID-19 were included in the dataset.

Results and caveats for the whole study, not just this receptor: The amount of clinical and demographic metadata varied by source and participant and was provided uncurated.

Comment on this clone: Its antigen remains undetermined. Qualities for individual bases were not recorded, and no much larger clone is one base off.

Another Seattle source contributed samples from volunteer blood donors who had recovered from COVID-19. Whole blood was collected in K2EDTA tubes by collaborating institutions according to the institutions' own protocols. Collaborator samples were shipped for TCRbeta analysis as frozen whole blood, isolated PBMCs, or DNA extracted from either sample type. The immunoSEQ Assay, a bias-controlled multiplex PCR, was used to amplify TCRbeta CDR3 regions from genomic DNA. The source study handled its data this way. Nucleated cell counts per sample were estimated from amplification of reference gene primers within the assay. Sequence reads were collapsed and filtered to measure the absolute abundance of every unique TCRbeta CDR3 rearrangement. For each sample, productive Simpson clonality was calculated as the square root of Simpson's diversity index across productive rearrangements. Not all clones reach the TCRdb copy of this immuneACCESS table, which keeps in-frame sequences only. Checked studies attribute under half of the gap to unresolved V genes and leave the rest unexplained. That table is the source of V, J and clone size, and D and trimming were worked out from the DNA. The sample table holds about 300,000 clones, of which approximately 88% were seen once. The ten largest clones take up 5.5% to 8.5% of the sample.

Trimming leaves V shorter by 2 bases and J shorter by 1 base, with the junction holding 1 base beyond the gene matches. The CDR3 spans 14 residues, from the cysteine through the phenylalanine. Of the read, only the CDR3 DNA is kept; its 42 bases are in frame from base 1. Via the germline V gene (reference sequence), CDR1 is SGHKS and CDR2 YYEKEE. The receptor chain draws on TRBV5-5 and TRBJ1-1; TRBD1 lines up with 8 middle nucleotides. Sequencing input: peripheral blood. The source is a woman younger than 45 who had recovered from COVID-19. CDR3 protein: CASSFRGRNTEAFF. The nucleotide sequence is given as TGTGCCAGCAGCTTCAGGGGGCGGAACACTGAAGCTTTCTTT.